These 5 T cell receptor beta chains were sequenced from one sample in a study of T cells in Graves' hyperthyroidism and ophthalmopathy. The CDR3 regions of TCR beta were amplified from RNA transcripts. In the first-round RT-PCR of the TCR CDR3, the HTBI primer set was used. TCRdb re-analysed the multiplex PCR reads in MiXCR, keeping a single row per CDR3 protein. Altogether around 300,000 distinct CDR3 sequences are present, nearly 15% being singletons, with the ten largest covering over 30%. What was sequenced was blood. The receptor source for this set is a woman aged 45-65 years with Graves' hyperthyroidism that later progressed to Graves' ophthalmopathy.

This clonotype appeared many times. The CDR3 DNA sequence: TGTGCCAGCTCACCACAGATGCAAGAGACCCAGTACTTC. As protein: CASSPQMQETQYF. This chain uses TRBV18 with TRBJ2-5; D gene unclear. The CDR3 has 13 residues. With 1 base removed from V and 2 bases from J, the gap between germline ends came to 5 bases. The germline CDR1 and CDR2 sequences are KGHSH and LQKENI.

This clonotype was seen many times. CDR3 in amino acids: CASSPLTSGRADTQYF. The CDR3 region has the DNA TGTGCCAGCAGTCCCCTGACTAGCGGGAGGGCCGATACGCAGTATTTT. The rearrangement links TRBV27 to TRBJ2-3; 14 bases fit TRBD2. Unmatched junction bases numbered 7, after V lost 5 bases and J lost 6 bases. The CDR3 has 16 residues. In germline, CDR1 is MNHEY, CDR2 SMNVEV (reference sequence).

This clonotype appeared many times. The CDR3 DNA reads as TGTGCCAGCAGTTTATCGGCCGCTGGAGACTATGGCTACACCTTC. Its protein product is CASSLSAAGDYGYTF. The rearrangement links TRBV27 to TRBJ1-2; unclear D gene. V lost 0 bases, J lost 3 bases, and 11 bases lay in between. Germline V gene data show CDR1 as MNHEY and CDR2 as SMNVEV (reference sequence). This CDR3 contains 15 residues.

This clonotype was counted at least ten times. The CDR3 region is CSSAGQRAGFPYEQYF. CDR3 DNA: TGCAGTAGCGCGGGACAGCGAGCGGGATTTCCCTACGAGCAGTACTTC. V gene TRBV20-1 combines with J gene TRBJ2-7, with D perhaps TRBD1 or TRBD2 (7 bases each). This CDR3 has 16 amino acids. The V and J ends lost 8 bases and 2 bases respectively, with 25 bases between them. The germline CDR1 and CDR2 sequences are DFQATT and SNEGSKA (reference sequence).

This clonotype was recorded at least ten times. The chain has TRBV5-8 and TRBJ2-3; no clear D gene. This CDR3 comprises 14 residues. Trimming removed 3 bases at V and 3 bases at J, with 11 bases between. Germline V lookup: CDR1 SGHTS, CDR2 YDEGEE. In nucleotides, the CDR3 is TGTGCCAGCAGCTCCGACGGGTTAACAGATACGCAGTATTTT. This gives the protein CASSSDGLTDTQYF.